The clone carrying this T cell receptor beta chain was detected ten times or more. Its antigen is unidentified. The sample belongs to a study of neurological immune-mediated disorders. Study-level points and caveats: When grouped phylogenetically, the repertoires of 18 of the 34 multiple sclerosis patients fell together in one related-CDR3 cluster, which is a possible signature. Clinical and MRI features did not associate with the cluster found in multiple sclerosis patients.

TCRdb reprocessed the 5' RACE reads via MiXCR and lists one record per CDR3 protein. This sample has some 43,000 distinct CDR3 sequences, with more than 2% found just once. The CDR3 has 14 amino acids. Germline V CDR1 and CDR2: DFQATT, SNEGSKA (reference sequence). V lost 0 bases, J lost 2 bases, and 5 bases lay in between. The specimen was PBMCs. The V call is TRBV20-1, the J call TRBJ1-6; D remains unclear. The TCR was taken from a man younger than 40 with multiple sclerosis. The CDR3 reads CSAREGTYNSPLHF. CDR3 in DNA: TGCAGTGCTAGAGAGGGGACCTATAATTCACCCCTCCACTTT.